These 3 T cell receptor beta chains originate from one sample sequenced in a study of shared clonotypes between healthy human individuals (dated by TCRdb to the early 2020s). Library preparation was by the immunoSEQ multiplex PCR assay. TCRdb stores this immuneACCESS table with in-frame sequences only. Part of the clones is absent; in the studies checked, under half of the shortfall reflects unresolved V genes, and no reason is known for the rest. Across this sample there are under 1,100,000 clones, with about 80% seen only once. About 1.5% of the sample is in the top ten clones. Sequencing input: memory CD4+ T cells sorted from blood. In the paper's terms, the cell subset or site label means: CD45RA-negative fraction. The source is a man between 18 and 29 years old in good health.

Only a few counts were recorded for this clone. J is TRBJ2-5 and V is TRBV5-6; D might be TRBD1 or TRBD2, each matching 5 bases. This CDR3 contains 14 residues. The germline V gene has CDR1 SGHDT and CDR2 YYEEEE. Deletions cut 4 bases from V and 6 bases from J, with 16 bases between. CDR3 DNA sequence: TGTGCCAGCAGCCTGAGAGGGGTCGGCCAGACCCAGTACTTC. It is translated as CASSLRGVGQTQYF.

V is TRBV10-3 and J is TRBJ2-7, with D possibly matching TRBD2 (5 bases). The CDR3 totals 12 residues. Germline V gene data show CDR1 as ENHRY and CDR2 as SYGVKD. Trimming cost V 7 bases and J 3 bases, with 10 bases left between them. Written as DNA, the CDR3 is TGTGCCATCAAAGGAGGCAGCTACGAGCAGTACTTC. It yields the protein CAIKGGSYEQYF.

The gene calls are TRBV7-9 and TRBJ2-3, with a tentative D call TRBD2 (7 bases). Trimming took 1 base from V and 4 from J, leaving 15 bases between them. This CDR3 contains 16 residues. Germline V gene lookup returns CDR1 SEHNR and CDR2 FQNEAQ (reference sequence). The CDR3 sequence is CASSLVLGGPADTQYF. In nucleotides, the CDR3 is TGTGCCAGCAGCTTAGTTCTGGGGGGGCCGGCAGATACGCAGTATTTT.